These 6 T cell receptor beta chains were all obtained from the same sample, sequenced in a study of cytomegalovirus exposure and HLA in healthy donors. Only in-frame clones appear in the TCRdb table, and some are missing; sequencing was by immunoSEQ multiplex PCR. The data show 250,000 to 350,000 clones, about nine tenths seen once. The material sequenced was PBMCs. Source of these receptors: a woman aged 30 to 39 in good health and CMV-seropositive.

The chain couples TRBV7-6 to TRBJ2-3, with D possibly TRBD2 on 5 matching bases. The ends were cut back, 5 bases at V and 3 bases at J, with 18 bases in the middle. CDR3 size: 16 residues. CDR1 and CDR2 (germline): SGHVS, FNYEAQ. CDR3 region: CASSLIEGFQTDTQYF. The CDR3 DNA follows: TGTGCCAGCAGCCTAATTGAGGGATTTCAAACAGATACGCAGTATTTT.

The chain links TRBV7-8 to TRBJ1-2; tentative D call: TRBD1 (6 bases). The CDR3 is 14 residues long. V gave up 5 bases and J gave up 8 bases, with 18 bases separating them. In germline, CDR1 is SGHVS, CDR2 FQNEAQ. The DNA of the CDR3 is TGTGCCAGCAGCCTCAACACGGGGGCGCGGGGCTACACCTTC. As protein: CASSLNTGARGYTF.

This sequence joins TRBV5-1 and TRBJ2-5; D gene uncertain. This CDR3 spans 12 amino acids. The germline V gene has CDR1 SGHRS and CDR2 YFSETQ. V was pared by 4 bases and J by 5 bases, with 9 bases between. The CDR3 nucleotides read TGCGCCAGCAGCCGCCTGGGGGAGACCCAGTACTTC. Residues: CASSRLGETQYF.

The V and J genes are TRBV7-2 and TRBJ2-7; 7 bases are a match to TRBD1. The germline V gene encodes CDR1 SGHTA and CDR2 FQGNSA. V lost 5 bases to trimming and J lost 5 bases; unmatched junction nucleotides: 15. The CDR3 loop spans 16 amino acids. The CDR3 nucleotides read TGTGCCAGCAGCCCCCGGTTAGGGGACAGTACCGACGAGCAGTACTTC. Its translation: CASSPRLGDSTDEQYF.

The CDR3 DNA follows: TGCGCCAGCAGTCCCTCCCAGGGGAGCTCCTATAATTCACCCCTCCACTTT. It codes for CASSPSQGSSYNSPLHF. The chain is built from TRBV23-1 and TRBJ1-6; D possibly corresponds to TRBD1 (6 bases). TRBV23-1 is labeled an ORF, and its function is uncertain. The CDR3 is 17 residues long. Trimming removed 4 bases from V and 0 bases from J, with 13 bases in between.

This chain connects TRBV11-3 to TRBJ2-1; tentatively, D is TRBD2 (5 bases). This CDR3 contains 14 residues. CDR1 is SGHNT, CDR2 YENEEA, per germline. V shed 1 base and J shed 4 bases, with 8 bases lying between them. CDR3 DNA sequence: TGTGCCAGCAGCTTAGCAGAGGGTTACAATGAGCAGTTCTTC. Amino acids: CASSLAEGYNEQFF.